A single sample gave rise to the 20 T cell receptor beta chains below, sequenced in a study of blood T cells in healthy people across ages. The authors ran a second PCR of about 7 to 12 cycles using a sample-barcoded 5' primer and a J-beta primer mix. From the 5' RACE reads, TCRdb called clonotypes with MiXCR, one entry per CDR3 protein. The sample has about 770,000 distinct CDR3 sequences, under 55% seen once. The sample taken for sequencing was blood. These receptors originate from a man aged 55-75 years in good health.

This clonotype has just one count. The junction and the germline gene differ at one end; a read error may be behind it. The V call is TRBV7-9, the J call TRBJ2-4, with no clear D. The J call is in doubt because the DNA end fits TRBJ2-5 better. The CDR3 spans 13 residues. Germline values: CDR1 SEHNR, CDR2 FQNEAQ (reference sequence). The CDR3 is CVSSLVQEETQYF. CDR3 DNA sequence: TGTGTCAGCAGCTTGGTCCAGGAAGAGACCCAGTACTTC.

The V call is TRBV4-3, the J call TRBJ2-2, with D possibly matching TRBD2 (5 bases). Germline CDR1 LGHNA, CDR2 YSLEER. V was clipped by 7 bases and J by 1 base, with 25 bases between them. CDR3 length: 19 residues. The CDR3, as DNA: TGCGCCAGCACTGGGGTGGAGGCGGCAGAGTTATTGAACACCGGGGAGCTGTTTTTT. Encoded protein: CASTGVEAAELLNTGELFF.

This clonotype was found a few times. This rearrangement joins TRBV6-6 to TRBJ1-4; perhaps TRBD1 as D (5 bases). Trimming shortened V by 4 bases and J by 7 bases, and 13 bases separated the two germline ends. This CDR3 is built from 14 residues. Germline assignment: CDR1 MNHNY and CDR2 SVGAGI (reference sequence). Here the CDR3 reads CASSSRGVGEKLFF. The CDR3 DNA sequence: TGTGCCAGCAGTTCCCGGGGGGTTGGTGAAAAACTGTTTTTT.

This clonotype was seen a few times. CDR3 sequence reads: CARNHGTGRETQYF. The CDR3 bases are TGTGCCAGGAACCATGGCACAGGCCGGGAGACCCAGTACTTC. This chain links TRBV12-3 or TRBV12-4 with TRBJ2-7; a weak D match, TRBD1 (5 bases). The last part of the DNA fits TRBJ2-5 better; the J call may be wrong. This CDR3 has 14 amino acids.

CDR3 protein: CAWGGVPEQYF. CDR3 in DNA: TGTGCCTGGGGTGGAGTCCCTGAGCAGTACTTC. The chain has TRBV30 and TRBJ2-4; unclear D gene. The CDR3 extends over 11 amino acids. V gave up 5 bases and J gave up 13 bases, with 15 bases separating them. CDR1 is GTSNPN and CDR2 is SVGIG in the germline V gene (reference sequence).

A note on this clonotype: Germline and junction disagree at one end, which may indicate a read error. The chain carries TRBV7-2 and TRBJ1-4; 7 nucleotides line up with TRBD1. Germline V gene data show CDR1 as SGHTA and CDR2 as FQGNSA. There are 17 residues in the CDR3. Here the CDR3 DNA reads TGTGTCAGCAGCTTGGGGACAGCCCTTCCAACTAATGAAAAACTGTTTTTT. Amino acids: CVSSLGTALPTNEKLFF.

A few counts support this clonotype. The J gene is TRBJ2-5, the V gene TRBV24-1; either TRBD1 or TRBD2 may supply D (6 bases each). CDR1 KGHDR and CDR2 SFDVKD come from the germline V gene. The CDR3 contains 15 residues. The ends were cut back, 4 bases at V and 3 bases at J, with 14 bases in the middle. CDR3 region: CATSEAGGGKETQYF. The CDR3 nucleotides are TGTGCCACCAGTGAGGCCGGGGGCGGGAAAGAGACCCAGTACTTC.

The genes are TRBV25-1 and TRBJ2-4; D may be TRBD2 (6 bases). The CDR3 is made up of 16 amino acids. Germline CDR1 and CDR2: MGHDK and SYGVNS. V lost 2 bases to trimming and J lost 8 bases, with 19 bases between them. As DNA, the CDR3 is TGTGCCAGCAGTGAAGGGACTGAGCCGAGTCGGGACATTCAGTACTTC. This sequence encodes CASSEGTEPSRDIQYF. The full variable domain, its missing parts supplied by reference TRBV25-1 and TRBJ2-4, is EADIYQTPRYLVIGTGKKITLECSQTMGHDKMYWYQQDPGMELHLIHYSYGVNSTEKGDLSSESTVSRIRTEHFPLTLESARPSHTSQYLCASSEGTEPSRDIQYFGAGTRLSVL.

Worth noting for this clonotype: Mismatch with germline at one junction end may stem from a read error. The genes are TRBV4-3 and TRBJ1-2; D gene unclear. CDR1 LGHNA and CDR2 YSLEER come from the germline V gene. The CDR3 has 12 residues. CDR3 bases: TGCGTCAGCAGCCAAGCGGGGTATGGCTACACCTTC. Protein sequence: CVSSQAGYGYTF.

The CDR3 nucleotides are TGTGCCAGCAGTTCCGAGCGGGGGCCAACCTACGAGCAGTACTTC. It specifies CASSSERGPTYEQYF. The chain employs TRBV28 and TRBJ2-4, with 8 bases aligning to TRBD2. The J call may be faulty, since TRBJ2-7 better matches the DNA end. Per germline, CDR1 MDHEN and CDR2 SYDVKM. This CDR3 has 15 amino acids.

This clonotype was detected ten times or more. The chain employs TRBV5-1 and TRBJ2-7; TRBD1 is a possible D gene (6 bases). Germline values: CDR1 SGHRS, CDR2 YFSETQ. The V end lost 3 bases, the J end lost 3 bases, and 13 bases lay between the germline ends. This CDR3 has 14 amino acids. The CDR3 region is CASSSGTLNYEQYF. The CDR3 coding sequence is TGCGCCAGCAGCTCCGGGACACTGAACTACGAGCAGTACTTC.

This clonotype is a singleton in its sample. This chain connects TRBV20-1 to TRBJ2-7; 13 bases agree with TRBD2. The tail of the sequence fits TRBJ2-5 better, so the J call may be wrong. CDR3 length equals 16 residues. Germline CDR1 and CDR2: DFQATT and SNEGSKA (reference sequence). In DNA, the CDR3 is TGCAGTGCTCAAAATACCGGGACTAGCGGGAAAGAGACCCAGTACTTC. It encodes CSAQNTGTSGKETQYF.

In this sample, this clonotype turned up a few times. This chain connects TRBV7-9 to TRBJ2-5, with D unresolved. This CDR3 has 14 amino acids. V gave up 0 bases and J gave up 1 base, with 6 bases separating them. From germline, CDR1 is SEHNR and CDR2 FQNEAQ (reference sequence). The CDR3 protein is CASSLATSQETQYF. For the CDR3, the DNA is TGTGCCAGCAGCTTAGCCACCTCCCAAGAGACCCAGTACTTC.

This rearrangement joins TRBV5-6 to TRBJ1-4; no clear D gene. The CDR3 runs 16 residues. V was cut by 3 bases and J by 0 bases, with 12 bases left in between. Germline lookup yields CDR1 SGHDT and CDR2 YYEEEE. As DNA, the CDR3 is TGTGCCAGCAGCTCTAGACACAAAGCAACTAATGAAAAACTGTTTTTT. It codes for CASSSRHKATNEKLFF.

The sample holds a few counts of this clonotype. The gene calls are TRBV5-1 and TRBJ2-1; no clear D gene. Trimming left V 1 base short and J 7 bases short, with 9 bases between. The CDR3 spans 13 residues. The germline CDR1 and CDR2 sequences are SGHRS and YFSETQ. The CDR3 bases are TGCGCCAGCAGCTTGTGGCAGAGTAATGAGCAGTTCTTC. Residues: CASSLWQSNEQFF.

This sequence joins TRBV30 and TRBJ2-1, with TRBD2 matching over 10 bases. With V trimmed by 0 bases and J by 8 bases, 13 bases remained unmatched. Germline V gene sequence: CDR1 GTSNPN, CDR2 SVGIG (reference sequence). This CDR3 is 17 amino acids long. CDR3 loop: CAWSVLSPSGGQHEQFF. In DNA, the CDR3 is TGTGCCTGGAGTGTCCTATCGCCTAGCGGGGGTCAGCATGAGCAGTTCTTC.

This clonotype was seen more than once but under ten times. The chain combines TRBV9 with TRBJ2-7; D not resolved. The end of the DNA aligns better with TRBJ2-5, so the J call may be wrong. Germline CDR1 SGDLS, CDR2 YYNGEE. CDR3 length equals 14 residues. Written as DNA, the CDR3 is TGTGCCAGCAGCGAGGCAGATTGGGGAGAGACCCAGTACTTC. Translated, it gives CASSEADWGETQYF.

The V call is TRBV12-5, the J call TRBJ1-4, with D possibly TRBD1 on 5 matching bases. Trimming took 1 base from V and 2 from J, leaving 8 bases between them. Germline assignment: CDR1 LGHNT and CDR2 FRNRAP. The length of the CDR3 is 15 residues. The DNA for the CDR3 is TGTGCTAGTGGTTTGGGAGACAGTACTAATGAAAAACTGTTTTTT. This translates into CASGLGDSTNEKLFF.

The rearrangement joins TRBV7-8 to TRBJ2-1; 8 nucleotides align to TRBD1. V gave up 3 bases and J gave up 5 bases; unmatched junction bases: 6. Looked up from germline, CDR1 is SGHVS and CDR2 is FQNEAQ. There are 15 residues in the CDR3. The chain's CDR3 is CASSFRQGAHNEQFF. The CDR3 DNA reads as TGTGCCAGCAGCTTCCGGCAGGGGGCCCACAATGAGCAGTTCTTC.

This sequence joins TRBV20-1 and TRBJ2-1, with 7 positions matching TRBD2. Germline V CDR1 and CDR2: DFQATT, SNEGSKA (reference sequence). J was trimmed by 2 bases and V by 4 bases; bases with no gene match: 14. This CDR3 region has 17 residues. DNA for the CDR3: TGCAGTGCTATCGGCCGAATAGCGGGCAGCCCCTACAATGAGCAGTTCTTC. Translated: CSAIGRIAGSPYNEQFF.